A selection of T cell receptor beta chains follows, all from one sample in a study of T cell responses to AZD1222 COVID-19 vaccine. Profiling relied on immunoSEQ multiplex PCR, and the TCRdb table lists in-frame clones only, not all of them. This table has just over 80,000 clones, around 90% appearing once. Sample: peripheral blood, taken on day 0 of AZD1222 vaccination. These receptors were obtained from an adult in good health. Each CDR3 is given with its conserved first and last residue. D genes are given only for firm matches. Only part of the rows carry a size: once, few, many, or a class if the clone is expanded.

TRBV12-3/TRBV12-4	NA	TRBJ1-1	NA	CASSTRGTEAFF	TGTGCCAGCAGTACCCGGGGGACTGAAGCTTTCTTT
TRBV20-1	NA	TRBJ1-2	NA	CSASSGANYGYTF	TGCAGTGCTAGTTCAGGAGCTAACTATGGCTACACCTTC
TRBV28	NA	TRBJ1-2	TRBD1	CASRPGTGLRGYTF	TGTGCCAGCAGGCCGGGGACAGGGCTTCGGGGCTACACCTTC
TRBV13	NA	TRBJ2-1	NA	CASSLGSLEYSYNEQFF	TGTGCCAGCAGCTTAGGCTCGTTGGAATACTCCTACAATGAGCAGTTCTTC
TRBV1	NA	TRBJ1-1	NA	CTSRPTGGTTEAFF	TGCACCAGCCGCCCCACAGGGGGCACCACTGAAGCTTTCTTT
TRBV9	NA	TRBJ1-6	NA	CASSVLQGQSPLHF	TGTGCCAGCAGCGTTTTGCAGGGGCAGTCACCCCTCCACTTT
TRBV3-1/TRBV3-2	NA	TRBJ1-5	NA	CASSHSPDYSNQPQHF	TGTGCCAGCAGCCACTCACCGGACTATAGCAATCAGCCCCAGCATTTT
TRBV14	few	TRBJ2-5	NA	CASSQDWGNYQETQYF	TGTGCCAGCAGCCAAGATTGGGGGAATTACCAAGAGACCCAGTACTTC
TRBV3-1/TRBV3-2	NA	TRBJ2-3	TRBD2	CASSSFPTSGGTDTQYF	TGTGCCAGCAGCTCGTTCCCGACTAGCGGGGGCACAGATACGCAGTATTTT
TRBV30	once	TRBJ1-2	NA	CACGGGNYGYTF	TGTGCCTGTGGGGGCGGGAACTATGGCTACACCTTC
TRBV7-8	NA	TRBJ1-6	NA	CASSLELSGILGSPLHF	TGTGCCAGCAGCTTAGAGCTCTCAGGGATTTTAGGATCACCCCTCCACTTT
TRBV12-3/TRBV12-4	few	TRBJ1-1	NA	CASSLTSNTEAFF	TGTGCCAGCAGTCTGACAAGTAACACTGAAGCTTTCTTT
TRBV5-4	NA	TRBJ1-1	NA	CASSFWGRNTEAFF	TGTGCCAGCAGCTTTTGGGGACGGAACACTGAAGCTTTCTTT
TRBV29-1	NA	TRBJ2-5	NA	CSEKTGGETQYF	TGCAGCGAAAAGACAGGAGGGGAGACCCAGTACTTC
TRBV28	NA	TRBJ1-5	NA	CASRQVRQPQHF	TGTGCCAGCAGACAAGTTAGGCAGCCCCAGCATTTT
TRBV19	NA	TRBJ2-4	NA	CASSIFTREDGKNIQYF	TGTGCCAGTAGTATTTTCACCAGGGAAGATGGCAAAAACATTCAGTACTTC
TRBV7-2	NA	TRBJ2-3	TRBD1	CASSHPPTGPTDTQYF	TGTGCCAGCAGCCATCCCCCGACAGGGCCCACGGATACGCAGTATTTT
TRBV12-5	NA	TRBJ1-2	NA	CASGLEGVNNPNYGYTF	TGTGCTAGTGGTTTGGAGGGGGTTAACAACCCTAACTATGGCTACACCTTC
TRBV5-5	NA	TRBJ1-1	NA	CASSFLGTDAEAFF	TGTGCCAGCAGCTTCCTGGGCACGGACGCTGAAGCTTTCTTT
TRBV7-9	NA	TRBJ1-1	NA	CASSANRFMNTEAFF	TGTGCCAGCAGCGCAAACAGGTTCATGAACACTGAAGCTTTCTTT
TRBV29-1	NA	TRBJ1-1	NA	CSVQGYITEAFF	TGCAGCGTTCAGGGGTACATAACTGAAGCTTTCTTT
TRBV25-1	medium-sized	TRBJ2-5	TRBD2	CASSATSGVETQYF	TGTGCCAGCAGTGCGACTAGCGGGGTGGAGACCCAGTACTTC
TRBV15	NA	TRBJ1-2	TRBD1	CATSKVTGGAYGYTF	TGTGCCACCAGCAAGGTAACAGGGGGCGCGTATGGCTACACCTTC
TRBV18	NA	TRBJ2-7	TRBD1	CASSPALGQGINEQYF	TGTGCCAGCTCACCAGCTCTGGGACAGGGGATCAACGAGCAGTACTTC
TRBV27	once	TRBJ2-1	TRBD2	CASSSPLGGGNNEQFF	TGTGCCAGCAGTTCTCCCCTAGGCGGGGGAAACAATGAGCAGTTCTTC
TRBV6-4	NA	TRBJ2-1	TRBD2	CASSVGGGSYNEQFF	TGTGCCAGCAGTGTCGGCGGGGGAAGCTACAATGAGCAGTTCTTC
TRBV5-1	NA	TRBJ1-2	NA	CASSSSRGGYGYTF	TGCGCCAGCAGCTCCAGTAGGGGGGGCTATGGCTACACCTTC
TRBV6-4	NA	TRBJ2-3	NA	CASRRDPGTDTQYF	TGTGCCAGCCGCCGGGACCCCGGCACAGATACGCAGTATTTT
TRBV21-1	NA	TRBJ1-2	NA	CASIKTGDRPNYGYTF	TGTGCCAGCATTAAGACAGGGGATCGACCTAACTATGGCTACACCTTC
TRBV6-2/TRBV6-3	NA	TRBJ2-7	TRBD1	CASSYLLGTGGSTYEQYF	TGTGCCAGCAGTTACCTCCTAGGGACAGGGGGATCTACCTACGAGCAGTACTTC
TRBV5-8	NA	TRBJ1-1	NA	CASSYTDSLTEAFF	TGTGCCAGCAGCTACACGGACAGTCTCACTGAAGCTTTCTTT
TRBV19	once	TRBJ1-6	NA	CASSIDRVSPLHF	TGTGCCAGTAGTATAGACAGAGTCTCACCCCTCCACTTT
TRBV28	NA	TRBJ1-5	TRBD1	CASRPTGRDQPQHF	TGTGCCAGCAGGCCGACAGGGAGGGATCAGCCCCAGCATTTT
TRBV7-6	NA	TRBJ1-1	NA	CASSKTGGTTEAFF	TGTGCCAGCAGCAAAACGGGGGGAACCACTGAAGCTTTCTTT
TRBV6-9	NA	TRBJ1-5	TRBD1	CASRRTGPRQGNQPQHF	TGTGCCAGCAGAAGGACAGGGCCGCGTCAGGGCAATCAGCCCCAGCATTTT
TRBV29-1	NA	TRBJ1-2	NA	CSAWTANYGYTF	TGCAGCGCCTGGACGGCAAACTATGGCTACACCTTC
TRBV11-3	NA	TRBJ1-1	TRBD1	CASSLVAQGLGTEAFF	TGTGCCAGCAGCTTAGTCGCACAGGGGCTGGGCACTGAAGCTTTCTTT
TRBV7-3	NA	TRBJ1-1	NA	CASSPSQGSNTEAFF	TGTGCCAGCAGCCCATCACAGGGTTCGAACACTGAAGCTTTCTTT
TRBV9	NA	TRBJ1-3	NA	CASSVKKGTNFSGNTIYF	TGTGCCAGCAGCGTGAAGAAAGGAACGAATTTCTCTGGAAACACCATATATTTT
TRBV20-1	NA	TRBJ1-6	NA	CSARRQSSLHF	TGCAGTGCTAGGAGACAATCCTCCCTCCACTTT
TRBV7-3	NA	TRBJ2-3	NA	CASSPRDNTDTQYF	TGTGCCAGCAGCCCCCGGGACAACACAGATACGCAGTATTTT
TRBV27	NA	TRBJ2-7	NA	CASSLYAGTYEQYF	TGTGCCAGCAGTTTATATGCCGGTACCTACGAGCAGTACTTC
TRBV11-3	NA	TRBJ1-1	NA	CASSQGGWGSGEAFF	TGTGCCAGCAGTCAAGGTGGCTGGGGATCGGGTGAAGCTTTCTTT
TRBV5-1	NA	TRBJ1-1	NA	CASRNGQNTEAFF	TGCGCCAGCAGGAATGGACAGAACACTGAAGCTTTCTTT
TRBV5-1	once	TRBJ2-2	NA	CASRGAGELFF	TGCGCCAGCAGGGGCGCCGGGGAGCTGTTTTTT
TRBV5-6	NA	TRBJ1-1	NA	CASSRHADPEAFF	TGTGCCAGCAGCCGTCATGCGGACCCGGAAGCTTTCTTT
TRBV7-9	few	TRBJ2-1	NA	CASSYRTGLDNEQFF	TGTGCCAGCAGCTACAGAACAGGGCTCGACAATGAGCAGTTCTTC
TRBV4-2	NA	TRBJ2-3	TRBD2	CASSPRGSGGVSTDTQYF	TGTGCCAGCAGCCCCCGGGGTAGCGGGGGGGTTAGCACAGATACGCAGTATTTT
TRBV11-3	NA	TRBJ2-1	TRBD2	CASGSGAGSNEQFF	TGTGCCAGCGGTAGCGGGGCTGGGTCAAATGAGCAGTTCTTC
TRBV12-2	NA	TRBJ2-2	NA	CASRSPATGTGGGQTNTGELFF	TGTGCAAGTCGCTCTCCGGCAACCGGGACAGGGGGCGGCCAGACGAACACCGGGGAGCTGTTTTTT
TRBV6-5	NA	TRBJ2-7	NA	CASSYSERKEQYF	TGTGCCAGCAGTTACTCGGAAAGGAAAGAGCAGTACTTC
TRBV7-6	few	TRBJ2-1	NA	CATSHSNPGPFAEQFF	TGTGCCACCTCCCATTCTAATCCGGGGCCCTTTGCCGAGCAGTTCTTC
TRBV27	once	TRBJ2-7	NA	CATADTYEQYF	TGTGCCACCGCGGACACGTACGAGCAGTACTTC
TRBV6-5	NA	TRBJ1-1	TRBD1	CASSRQGGNTEAFF	TGTGCCAGCAGTAGACAGGGCGGGAACACTGAAGCTTTCTTT
TRBV29-1	NA	TRBJ1-1	TRBD1	CSVRDSEAFF	TGCAGCGTCCGGGACAGTGAAGCTTTCTTT
TRBV9	NA	TRBJ2-1	TRBD2	CASSVGTSKEQFF	TGTGCCAGCAGCGTAGGGACTAGTAAGGAGCAGTTCTTC
TRBV24-1	NA	TRBJ2-3	TRBD2	CATSDAGTSGGRGPDTQYF	TGTGCCACCAGTGACGCCGGGACTAGCGGGGGTCGGGGCCCAGATACGCAGTATTTT
TRBV4-1	NA	TRBJ2-3	TRBD2	CASSQVLAGGRDTQYF	TGCGCCAGCAGCCAGGTACTAGCGGGGGGGAGAGATACGCAGTATTTT
TRBV6-4	few	TRBJ2-2	NA	CASKRQEEAGELFF	TGTGCCAGTAAGAGACAGGAGGAAGCCGGGGAGCTGTTTTTT